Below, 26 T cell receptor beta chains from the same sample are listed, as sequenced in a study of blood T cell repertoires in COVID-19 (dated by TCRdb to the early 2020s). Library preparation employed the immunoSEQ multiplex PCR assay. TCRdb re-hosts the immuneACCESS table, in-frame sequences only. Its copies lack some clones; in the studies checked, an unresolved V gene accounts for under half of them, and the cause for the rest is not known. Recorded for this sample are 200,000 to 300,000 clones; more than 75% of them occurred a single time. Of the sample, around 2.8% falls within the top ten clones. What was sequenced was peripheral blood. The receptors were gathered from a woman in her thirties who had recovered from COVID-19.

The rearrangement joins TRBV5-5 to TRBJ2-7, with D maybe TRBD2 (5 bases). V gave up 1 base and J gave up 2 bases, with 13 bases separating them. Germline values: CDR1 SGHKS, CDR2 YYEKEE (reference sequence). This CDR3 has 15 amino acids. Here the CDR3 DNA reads TGTGCCAGCAGCTTGAGAAGCGGCCCCCCCTACGAGCAGTACTTC. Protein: CASSLRSGPPYEQYF.

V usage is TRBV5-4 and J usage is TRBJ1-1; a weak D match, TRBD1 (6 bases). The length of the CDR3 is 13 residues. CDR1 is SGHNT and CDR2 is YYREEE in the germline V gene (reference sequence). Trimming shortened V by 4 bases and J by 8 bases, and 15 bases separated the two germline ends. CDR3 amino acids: CASSRNRVREAFF. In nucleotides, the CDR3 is TGTGCCAGCAGCAGAAACAGGGTGAGGGAAGCTTTCTTT.

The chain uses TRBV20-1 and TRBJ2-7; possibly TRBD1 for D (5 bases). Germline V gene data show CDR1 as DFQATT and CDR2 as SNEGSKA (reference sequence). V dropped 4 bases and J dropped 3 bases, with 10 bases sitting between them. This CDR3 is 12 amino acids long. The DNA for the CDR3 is TGCAGTGCTATTGACACAGGCTACGAGCAGTACTTC. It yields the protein CSAIDTGYEQYF.

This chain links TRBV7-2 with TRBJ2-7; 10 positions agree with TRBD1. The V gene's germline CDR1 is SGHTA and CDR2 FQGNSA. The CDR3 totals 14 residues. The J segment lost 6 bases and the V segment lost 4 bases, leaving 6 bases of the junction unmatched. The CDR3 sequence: CASSSRDRGGEQYF. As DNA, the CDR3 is TGTGCCAGCAGCTCCCGGGACAGGGGCGGCGAGCAGTACTTC.

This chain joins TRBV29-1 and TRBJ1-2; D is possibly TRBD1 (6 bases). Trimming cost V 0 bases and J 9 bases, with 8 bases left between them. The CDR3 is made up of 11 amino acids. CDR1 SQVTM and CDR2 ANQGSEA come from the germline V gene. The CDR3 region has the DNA TGCAGCGTTGAAGATGACAGGCGCTACACCTTC. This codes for CSVEDDRRYTF.

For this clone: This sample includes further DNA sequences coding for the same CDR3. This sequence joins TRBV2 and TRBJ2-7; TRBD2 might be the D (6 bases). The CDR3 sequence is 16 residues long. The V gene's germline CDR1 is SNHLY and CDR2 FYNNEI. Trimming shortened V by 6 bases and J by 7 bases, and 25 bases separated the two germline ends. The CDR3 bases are TGTGCCAGCAGCCAACTTGGGCAGGGAGGTAACCGGGAGCAGTACTTC. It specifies CASSQLGQGGNREQYF.

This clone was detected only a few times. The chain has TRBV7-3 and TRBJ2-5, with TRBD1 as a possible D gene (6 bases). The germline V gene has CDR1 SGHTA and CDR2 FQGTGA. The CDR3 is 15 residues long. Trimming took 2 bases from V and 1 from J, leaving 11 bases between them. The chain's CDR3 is CASSLEGHVQETQYF. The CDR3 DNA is TGTGCCAGCAGCTTAGAGGGACATGTCCAAGAGACCCAGTACTTC.

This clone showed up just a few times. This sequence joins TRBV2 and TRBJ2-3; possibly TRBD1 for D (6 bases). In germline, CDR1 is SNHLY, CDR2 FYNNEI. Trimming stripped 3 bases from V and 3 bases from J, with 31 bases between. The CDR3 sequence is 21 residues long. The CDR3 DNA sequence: TGTGCCAGCAGTGACTCTCCCTCCTGGGGGCGGGTGACACAGGTGACAGATACGCAGTATTTT. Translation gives CASSDSPSWGRVTQVTDTQYF. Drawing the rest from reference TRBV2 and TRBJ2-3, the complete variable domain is EPEVTQTPSHQVTQMGQEVILRCVPISNHLYFYWYRQILGQKVEFLVSFYNNEISEKSEIFDDQFSVERPDGSNFTLKIRSTKLEDSAMYFCASSDSPSWGRVTQVTDTQYFGPGTRLTVL.

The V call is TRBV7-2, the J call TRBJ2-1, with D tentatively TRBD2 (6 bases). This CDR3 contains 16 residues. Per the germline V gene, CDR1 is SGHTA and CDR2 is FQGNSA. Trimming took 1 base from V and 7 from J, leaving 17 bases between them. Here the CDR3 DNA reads TGTGCCAGCAGCTTAGTCACAGTTCTAGCGACAAATGAGCAGTTCTTC. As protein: CASSLVTVLATNEQFF.

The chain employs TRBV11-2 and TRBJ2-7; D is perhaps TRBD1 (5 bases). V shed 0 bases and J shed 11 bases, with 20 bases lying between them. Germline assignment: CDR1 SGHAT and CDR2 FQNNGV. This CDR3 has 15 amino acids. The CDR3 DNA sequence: TGTGCCAGCAGCTTAGATTCAGGGTCCGCTAGGATGAAGTACTTC. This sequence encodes CASSLDSGSARMKYF.

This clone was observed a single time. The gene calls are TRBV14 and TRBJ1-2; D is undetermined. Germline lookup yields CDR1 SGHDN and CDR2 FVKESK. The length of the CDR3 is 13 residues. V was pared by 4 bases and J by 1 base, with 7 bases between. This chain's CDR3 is CASSPGVNYGYTF. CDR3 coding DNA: TGTGCCAGCAGCCCCGGGGTTAACTATGGCTACACCTTC.

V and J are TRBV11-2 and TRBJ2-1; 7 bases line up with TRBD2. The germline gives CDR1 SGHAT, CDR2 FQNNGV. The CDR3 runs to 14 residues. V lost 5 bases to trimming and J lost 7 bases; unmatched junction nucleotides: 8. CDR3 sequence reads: CASSASGDVNEQFF. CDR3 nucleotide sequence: TGTGCCAGCAGCGCAAGCGGGGACGTGAATGAGCAGTTCTTC.

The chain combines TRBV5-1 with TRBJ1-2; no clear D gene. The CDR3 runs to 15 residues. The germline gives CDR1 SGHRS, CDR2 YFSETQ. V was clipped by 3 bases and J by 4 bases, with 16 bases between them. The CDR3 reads CASSSDVHWSYGYTF. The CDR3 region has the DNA TGCGCCAGCAGCTCCGACGTGCACTGGAGCTATGGCTACACCTTC.

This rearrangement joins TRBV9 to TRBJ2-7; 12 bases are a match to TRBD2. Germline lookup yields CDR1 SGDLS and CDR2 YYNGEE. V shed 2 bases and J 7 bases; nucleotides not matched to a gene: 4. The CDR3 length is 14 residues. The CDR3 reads CASSVTSGGHEQYF. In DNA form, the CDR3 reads TGTGCCAGCAGCGTCACTAGCGGGGGGCATGAGCAGTACTTC.

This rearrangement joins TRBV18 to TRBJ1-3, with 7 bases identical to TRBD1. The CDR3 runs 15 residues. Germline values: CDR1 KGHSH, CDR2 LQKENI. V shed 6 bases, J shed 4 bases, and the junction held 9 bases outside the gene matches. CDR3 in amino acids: CASSPNRGPGNTIYF. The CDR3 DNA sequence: TGTGCCAGCTCGCCTAACAGGGGCCCAGGAAACACCATATATTTT. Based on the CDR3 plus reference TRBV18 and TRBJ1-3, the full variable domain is NAGVMQNPRHLVRRRGQEARLRCSPMKGHSHVYWYRQLPEEGLKFMVYLQKENIIDESGMPKERFSAEFPKEGPSILRIQQVVRGDSAAYFCASSPNRGPGNTIYFGEGSWLTVV.

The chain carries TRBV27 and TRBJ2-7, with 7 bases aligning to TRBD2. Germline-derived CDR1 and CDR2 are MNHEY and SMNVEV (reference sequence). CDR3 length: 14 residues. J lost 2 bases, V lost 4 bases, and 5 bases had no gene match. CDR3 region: CASSSLGGAYEQYF. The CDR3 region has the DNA TGTGCCAGCAGTTCATTGGGAGGGGCCTACGAGCAGTACTTC.

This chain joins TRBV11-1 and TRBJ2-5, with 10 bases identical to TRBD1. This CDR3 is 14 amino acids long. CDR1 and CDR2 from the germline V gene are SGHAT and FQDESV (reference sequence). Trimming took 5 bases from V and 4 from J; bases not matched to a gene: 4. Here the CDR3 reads CASSNGQGGETQYF. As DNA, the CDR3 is TGTGCCAGCAGCAACGGACAGGGGGGAGAGACCCAGTACTTC.

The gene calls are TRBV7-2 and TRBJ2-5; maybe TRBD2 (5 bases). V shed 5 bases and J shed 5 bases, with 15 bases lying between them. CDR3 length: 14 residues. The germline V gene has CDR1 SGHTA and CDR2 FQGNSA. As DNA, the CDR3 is TGTGCCAGCAGCGTCAACCGGGGTACGGAGACCCAGTACTTC. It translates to CASSVNRGTETQYF.

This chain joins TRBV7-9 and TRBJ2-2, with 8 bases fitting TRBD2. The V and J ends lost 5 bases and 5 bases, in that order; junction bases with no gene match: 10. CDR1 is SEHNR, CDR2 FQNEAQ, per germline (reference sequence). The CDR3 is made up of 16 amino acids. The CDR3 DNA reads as TGTGCCAGCAGCCCGCCCCAGCGGGGGAAAACCGGGGAGCTGTTTTTT. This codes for CASSPPQRGKTGELFF.

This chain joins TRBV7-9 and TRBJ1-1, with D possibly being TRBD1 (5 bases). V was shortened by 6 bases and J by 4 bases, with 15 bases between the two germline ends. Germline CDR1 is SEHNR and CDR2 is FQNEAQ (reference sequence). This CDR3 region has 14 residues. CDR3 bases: TGTGCCAGCAGTTTTCAGGGTTCGAGCACTGAAGCTTTCTTT. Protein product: CASSFQGSSTEAFF.

The DNA of the CDR3 is TGTGCCATCAGTGATACAGTCCTTTCACAGGGGAACACTGAAGCTTTCTTT. Protein sequence: CAISDTVLSQGNTEAFF. The V call is TRBV10-3, the J call TRBJ1-1; perhaps TRBD1 as D (6 bases). Deletions cut 3 bases from V and 1 base from J, with 18 bases between. Germline assignment: CDR1 ENHRY and CDR2 SYGVKD. This CDR3 has 17 residues.

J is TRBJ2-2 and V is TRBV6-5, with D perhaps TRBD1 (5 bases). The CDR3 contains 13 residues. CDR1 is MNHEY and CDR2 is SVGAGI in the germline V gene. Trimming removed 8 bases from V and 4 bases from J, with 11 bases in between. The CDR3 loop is CASVSGRTGELFF. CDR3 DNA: TGTGCCAGCGTGTCAGGGCGCACCGGGGAGCTGTTTTTT.

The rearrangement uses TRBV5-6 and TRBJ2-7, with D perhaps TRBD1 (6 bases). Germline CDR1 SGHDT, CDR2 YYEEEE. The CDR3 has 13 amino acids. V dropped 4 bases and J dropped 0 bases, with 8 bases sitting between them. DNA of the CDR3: TGTGCCAGCAGCACGGACAGCTCCTACGAGCAGTACTTC. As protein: CASSTDSSYEQYF.

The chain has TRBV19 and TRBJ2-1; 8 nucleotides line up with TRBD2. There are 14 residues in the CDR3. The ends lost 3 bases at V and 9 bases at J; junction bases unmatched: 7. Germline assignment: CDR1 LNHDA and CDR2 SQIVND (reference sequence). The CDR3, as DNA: TGTGCCAGTAGTATGACTAGCGATGTTGTTGAGCAGTTCTTC. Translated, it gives CASSMTSDVVEQFF.

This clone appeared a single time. CDR3 DNA: TGCGCCAGTTCCCGGGACAGCGGTAATGAAAAACTGTTTTTT. Translated: CASSRDSGNEKLFF. The J gene is TRBJ1-4, the V gene TRBV5-1; 7 positions match TRBD1. V lost 8 bases and J lost 4; bases outside the gene matches: 8. The CDR3 spans 14 residues. Germline V CDR1 and CDR2: SGHRS, YFSETQ.

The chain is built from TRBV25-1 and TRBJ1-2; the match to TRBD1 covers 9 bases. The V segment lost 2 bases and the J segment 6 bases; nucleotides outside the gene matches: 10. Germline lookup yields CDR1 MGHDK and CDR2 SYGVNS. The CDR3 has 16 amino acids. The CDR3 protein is CASSEPGTGFGDGYTF. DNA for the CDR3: TGTGCCAGCAGTGAACCCGGGACAGGGTTTGGGGATGGCTACACCTTC.